Below, 19 T cell receptor beta chains from the same sample are listed, as sequenced in a study of molecular identifiers for immune sequencing clone quantification. TCRdb independently ran MiXCR on the PCR reads; one entry per CDR3 protein. Altogether hundreds of thousands of distinct CDR3 sequences are present, about a fifth being singletons, with the ten largest covering approximately 0.8%. Material: naive CD8+ T cells from blood, with Jurkat cell RNA spiked in. The subset was: FACS-sorted CD8+CD4-CCR7+CD45RA+ naive T cells. These receptors were taken from a human donor in good health. Some libraries in this study had Jurkat cell RNA spiked in.

Note on this clonotype: Possible read error: a much larger clone is one base away. V and J are TRBV12-3 or TRBV12-4 and TRBJ2-1, with 8 nucleotides matching TRBD2. J lost 7 bases, V lost 3 bases, and 8 bases had no gene match. CDR3 size: 15 residues. The DNA of the CDR3 is TGTGCCAGCAGTTTGAAAGCGGGAGTTTCTAATGAGCAGTTCTTC. Translated: CASSLKAGVSNEQFF.

This clonotype showed up many times. CDR3 protein: CASSLVSATHEQYF. The CDR3 nucleotides are TGCGCCAGCAGCTTGGTGTCAGCCACCCACGAGCAGTACTTC. V and J are TRBV5-1 and TRBJ2-7, with D unclear. V dropped 0 bases and J dropped 5 bases, with 12 bases sitting between them. The CDR3 contains 14 residues. Germline-derived CDR1 and CDR2 are SGHRS and YFSETQ.

This clonotype was observed at least ten times. The chain employs TRBV19 and TRBJ2-7; the match to TRBD1 covers 7 bases. Trimming removed 4 bases from V and 2 bases from J; junction bases left unmatched: 8. Germline loops: CDR1 LNHDA, CDR2 SQIVND (reference sequence). This CDR3 is 15 amino acids long. The CDR3 nucleotides are TGTGCCAGTAGTACATACCCTACAGGGGCCTACGAGCAGTACTTC. It translates to CASSTYPTGAYEQYF.

A remark on this clonotype: A single base separates this from a much larger clone, so it may be a read error. This chain joins TRBV19 and TRBJ1-3, with D unclear. Germline CDR1 and CDR2: LNHDA and SQIVND (reference sequence). The CDR3 spans 16 residues. The CDR3: CASSLGRRSSGNTVYF. For the CDR3, the DNA is TGTGCCAGTAGTCTTGGCCGCCGATCCTCTGGAAACACCGTATATTTT. Full variable domain (missing parts from reference TRBV19 and TRBJ1-3): DGGITQSPKYLFRKEGQNVTLSCEQNLNHDAMYWYRQDPGQGLRLIYYSQIVNDFQKGDIAEGYSVSREKKESFPLTVTSAQKNPTAFYLCASSLGRRSSGNTVYFGEGSWLTVV.

This clonotype appeared a single time. A clone one base away is much larger, so this may be a read error. V and J are TRBV7-9 and TRBJ1-4; D is perhaps TRBD1 (6 bases). This CDR3 is built from 18 residues. V was cut by 1 base and J by 10 bases, with 25 bases left in between. Germline CDR1 is SEHNR and CDR2 is FQNEAQ (reference sequence). CDR3 residues: CASSLELQGGAGYGKLFF. The CDR3, as DNA: TGTGCCAGCAGCTTAGAGCTACAGGGTGGTGCTGGTTATGGAAAACTGTTTTTT.

This clonotype was seen many times. The chain carries TRBV14 and TRBJ2-7, with 7 bases lining up with TRBD1. CDR3 length: 15 residues. Germline V CDR1 and CDR2: SGHDN, FVKESK. After removal of 0 bases from V and 2 bases from J, the junction contained 4 bases not matched to a gene. CDR3 DNA: TGTGCCAGCAGCCAAGATATTCAGGGGGCCTACGAGCAGTACTTC. Amino acids: CASSQDIQGAYEQYF.

Ten or more counts support this clonotype. The chain couples TRBV19 to TRBJ2-6; weak D call: TRBD2 (6 bases). The ends were cut back, 0 bases at V and 0 bases at J, with 12 bases in the middle. The CDR3 runs to 18 residues. CDR1 LNHDA and CDR2 SQIVND come from the germline V gene (reference sequence). CDR3 DNA: TGTGCCAGTAGTATAGACGGGAGTACCTTCTCTGGGGCCAACGTCCTGACTTTC. As protein: CASSIDGSTFSGANVLTF.

This clonotype was recorded at least ten times. The chain is built from TRBV29-1 and TRBJ1-1; 8 nucleotides agree with TRBD1. This CDR3 is built from 13 residues. Germline V CDR1 and CDR2: SQVTM, ANQGSEA. The trim removed 4 bases at V and 3 bases at J, leaving 4 bases unmatched. As DNA, the CDR3 is TGCAGCGTTGGGACAGGGAGGGACACTGAAGCTTTCTTT. It translates to CSVGTGRDTEAFF.

Concerning this clonotype itself: The junction does not match germline at one end; this may be a read error. The V call is TRBV5-4, the J call TRBJ2-1; D possibly corresponds to TRBD2 (5 bases). The CDR3 has 17 amino acids. Germline values: CDR1 SGHNT, CDR2 YYREEE (reference sequence). This CDR3 is CASSLPDRERSYNERFF. CDR3 sequence (DNA): TGTGCCAGCAGCCTGCCTGATAGGGAGCGGTCCTACAATGAGCGGTTCTTC.

The chain has TRBV20-1 and TRBJ2-5, with D maybe TRBD2 (5 bases). The CDR3 loop spans 16 amino acids. Trimming removed 0 bases at V and 2 bases at J, with 16 bases between. Germline V gene data show CDR1 as DFQATT and CDR2 as SNEGSKA (reference sequence). The CDR3 loop is CSARDQYADFQETQYF. CDR3 coding DNA: TGCAGTGCTAGAGATCAATACGCGGACTTTCAAGAGACCCAGTACTTC.

This clonotype appeared many times. The chain has TRBV27 and TRBJ1-1; unclear D gene. Germline CDR1 and CDR2: MNHEY and SMNVEV (reference sequence). Trimming took off 4 bases at V and 6 bases at J, with 9 bases between the two ends. This CDR3 is 12 amino acids long. CDR3: CASSSSPAEAFF. CDR3 sequence (DNA): TGTGCCAGCAGTTCCTCGCCGGCTGAAGCTTTCTTT.

This clonotype was picked up many times. The chain uses TRBV30 and TRBJ1-4; 10 bases are a match to TRBD1. V was clipped by 3 bases and J by 5 bases; unmatched bases: 6. Germline CDR1 reads GTSNPN; CDR2 reads SVGIG (reference sequence). The CDR3 runs 15 residues. CDR3 in amino acids: CAWRSRQGANEKLFF. DNA for the CDR3: TGTGCCTGGAGGTCCCGACAGGGGGCAAATGAAAAACTGTTTTTT.

This chain joins TRBV3-1 and TRBJ1-2, with 9 bases aligning to TRBD1. Looked up from germline, CDR1 is LGHDT and CDR2 is YNNKEL (reference sequence). Trimming took 4 bases from V and 6 from J; bases not matched to a gene: 6. The CDR3 has 14 amino acids. The CDR3 region is CASSLGTGYDGYTF. DNA for the CDR3: TGTGCCAGCAGCCTAGGGACAGGGTACGATGGCTACACCTTC.

In its sample, this clonotype was seen a few times. The J gene is TRBJ2-7, the V gene TRBV21-1; the tabulated D call, TRBD1, remains unverified against the DNA. TRBV21-1 counts as a pseudogene. The CDR3 runs 19 residues. DNA of the CDR3: TGTGCCAGCAGCACGAGCCGGGACAGGGGAGGTTTCGTAACTAACGAGCAGTACTTC. It specifies CASSTSRDRGGFVTNEQYF.

A word on this clonotype: This sequence may be a read error, since a much larger clone differs from it by one base. The chain links TRBV4-1 to TRBJ1-1; D is perhaps TRBD1 (5 bases). The germline V and J ends were trimmed by 4 bases and 6 bases, with 18 bases remaining between them. CDR1 MGHRA and CDR2 YSYEKL come from the germline V gene. CDR3 length equals 15 residues. The CDR3 spells CASSRFMTENSEAFF. The CDR3, as DNA: TGCGCCAGCAGCCGATTTATGACAGAAAACTCTGAAGCTTTCTTT.

V gene TRBV7-8 combines with J gene TRBJ2-3; no definite D call. The CDR3 sequence is 15 residues long. Trimming cost V 2 bases and J 2 bases, with 11 bases left between them. Germline V CDR1 and CDR2: SGHVS, FQNEAQ. CDR3 region: CASSLSGYNTDTQYF. The CDR3 DNA reads TGTGCCAGCAGCTTAAGTGGGTATAACACAGATACGCAGTATTTT.

This clonotype was seen many times. The J gene is TRBJ2-4, the V gene TRBV6-6; the D is unclear. Deletions cut 0 bases from V and 9 bases from J, with 18 bases between. Germline V CDR1 and CDR2: MNHNY, SVGAGI (reference sequence). CDR3 length: 16 residues. The chain's CDR3 is CASSYSSGGVLIIQYF. CDR3 nucleotide sequence: TGTGCCAGCAGTTACTCGAGTGGCGGTGTTTTGATCATTCAGTACTTC.

This clonotype was seen a handful of times. The chain recombines TRBV5-6 with TRBJ1-3; 10 bases align to TRBD1. J gave up 4 bases and V 1 base, and 14 bases lay outside the gene matches. CDR1 is SGHDT and CDR2 is YYEEEE in the germline V gene. CDR3 size: 19 residues. The CDR3 sequence: CASSLIRDRGINGGNTIYF. CDR3 nucleotide sequence: TGTGCCAGCAGCTTGATCCGGGACAGGGGCATCAACGGGGGAAACACCATATATTTT.

This clonotype turned up a few times. The chain is built from TRBV6-5 and TRBJ2-3, with 8 positions matching TRBD2. The ends lost 2 bases at V and 2 bases at J; junction bases unmatched: 3. Germline V lookup: CDR1 MNHEY, CDR2 SVGAGI. This CDR3 spans 15 amino acids. The DNA for the CDR3 is TGTGCCAGCAGTTACGGCGGGGGGCCCACAGATACGCAGTATTTT. Its translation: CASSYGGGPTDTQYF.